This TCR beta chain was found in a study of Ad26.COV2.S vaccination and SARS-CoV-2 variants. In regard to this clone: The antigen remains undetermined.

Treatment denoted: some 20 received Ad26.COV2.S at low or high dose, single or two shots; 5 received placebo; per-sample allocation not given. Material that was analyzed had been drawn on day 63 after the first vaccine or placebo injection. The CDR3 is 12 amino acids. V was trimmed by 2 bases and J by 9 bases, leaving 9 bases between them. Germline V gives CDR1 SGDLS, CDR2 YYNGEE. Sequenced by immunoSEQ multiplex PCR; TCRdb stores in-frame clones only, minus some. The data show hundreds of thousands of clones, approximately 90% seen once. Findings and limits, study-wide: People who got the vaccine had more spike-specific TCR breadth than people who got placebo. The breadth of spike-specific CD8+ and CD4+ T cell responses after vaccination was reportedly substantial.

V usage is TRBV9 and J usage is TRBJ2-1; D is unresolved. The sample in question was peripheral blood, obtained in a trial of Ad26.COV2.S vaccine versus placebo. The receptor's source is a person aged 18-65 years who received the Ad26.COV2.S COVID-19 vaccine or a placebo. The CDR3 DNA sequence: TGTGCCAGCAGCGTCGAGCGAGGTGAGCAGTTCTTC. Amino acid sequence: CASSVERGEQFF.